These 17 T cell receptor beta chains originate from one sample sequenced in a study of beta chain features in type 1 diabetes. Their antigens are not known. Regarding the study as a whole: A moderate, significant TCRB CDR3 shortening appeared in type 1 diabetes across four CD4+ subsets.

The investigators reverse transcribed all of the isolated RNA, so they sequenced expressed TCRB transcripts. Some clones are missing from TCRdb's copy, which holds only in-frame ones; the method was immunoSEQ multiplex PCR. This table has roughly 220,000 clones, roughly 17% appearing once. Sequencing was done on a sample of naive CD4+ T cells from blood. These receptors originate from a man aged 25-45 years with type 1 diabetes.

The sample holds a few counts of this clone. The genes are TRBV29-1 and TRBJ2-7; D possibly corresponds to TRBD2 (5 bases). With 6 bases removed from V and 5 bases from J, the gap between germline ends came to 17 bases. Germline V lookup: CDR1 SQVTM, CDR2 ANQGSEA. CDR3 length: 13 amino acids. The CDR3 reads CSVHGLASHEQYF. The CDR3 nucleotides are TGCAGCGTACACGGGCTAGCTTCCCACGAGCAGTACTTC.

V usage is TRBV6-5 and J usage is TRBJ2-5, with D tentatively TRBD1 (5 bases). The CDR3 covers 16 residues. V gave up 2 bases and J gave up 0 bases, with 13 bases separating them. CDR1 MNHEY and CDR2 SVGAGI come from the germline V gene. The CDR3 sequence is CASSYGGRAYQETQYF. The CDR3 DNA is TGTGCCAGCAGTTACGGCGGCAGGGCGTACCAAGAGACCCAGTACTTC.

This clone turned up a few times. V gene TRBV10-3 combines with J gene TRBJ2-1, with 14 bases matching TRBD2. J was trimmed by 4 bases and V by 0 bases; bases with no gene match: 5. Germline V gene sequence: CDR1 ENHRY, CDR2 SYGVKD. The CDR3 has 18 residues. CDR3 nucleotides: TGTGCCATCAGTGAGTCCGGGACTAGCGGGAGAGGGTACAATGAGCAGTTCTTC. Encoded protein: CAISESGTSGRGYNEQFF.

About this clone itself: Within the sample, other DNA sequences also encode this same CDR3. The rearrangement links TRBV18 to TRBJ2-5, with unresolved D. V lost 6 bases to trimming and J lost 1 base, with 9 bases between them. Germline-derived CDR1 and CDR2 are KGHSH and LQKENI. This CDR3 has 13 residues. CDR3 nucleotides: TGTGCCAGCTCCCCAGATAGCCAAGAGACCCAGTACTTC. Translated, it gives CASSPDSQETQYF. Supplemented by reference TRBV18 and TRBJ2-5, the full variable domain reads NAGVMQNPRHLVRRRGQEARLRCSPMKGHSHVYWYRQLPEEGLKFMVYLQKENIIDESGMPKERFSAEFPKEGPSILRIQQVVRGDSAAYFCASSPDSQETQYFGPGTRLLVL.

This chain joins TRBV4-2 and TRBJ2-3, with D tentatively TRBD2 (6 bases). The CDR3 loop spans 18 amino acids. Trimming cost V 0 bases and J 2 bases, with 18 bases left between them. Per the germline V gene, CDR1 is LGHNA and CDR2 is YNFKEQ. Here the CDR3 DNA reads TGTGCCAGCAGCCAAGATTTGGTGGCGGGGACTGCCACAGATACGCAGTATTTT. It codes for CASSQDLVAGTATDTQYF.

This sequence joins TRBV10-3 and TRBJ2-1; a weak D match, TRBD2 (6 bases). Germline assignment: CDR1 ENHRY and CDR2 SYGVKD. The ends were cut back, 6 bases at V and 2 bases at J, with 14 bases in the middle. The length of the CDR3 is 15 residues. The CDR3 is CAIRRSGRPYNEQFF. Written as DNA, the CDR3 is TGTGCCATCAGGAGGAGCGGGCGACCCTACAATGAGCAGTTCTTC.

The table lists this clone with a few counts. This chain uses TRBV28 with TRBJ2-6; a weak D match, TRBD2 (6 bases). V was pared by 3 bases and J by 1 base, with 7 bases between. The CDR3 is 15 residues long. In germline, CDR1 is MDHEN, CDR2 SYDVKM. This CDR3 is CASSLAGSGANVLTF. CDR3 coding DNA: TGTGCCAGCAGTTTGGCGGGATCTGGGGCCAACGTCCTGACTTTC.

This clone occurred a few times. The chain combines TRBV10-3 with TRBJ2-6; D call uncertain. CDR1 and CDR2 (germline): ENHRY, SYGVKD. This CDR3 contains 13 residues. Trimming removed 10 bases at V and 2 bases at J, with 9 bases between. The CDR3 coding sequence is TGTGCCACCGCGACGACTGGGGCCAACGTCCTGACTTTC. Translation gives CATATTGANVLTF.

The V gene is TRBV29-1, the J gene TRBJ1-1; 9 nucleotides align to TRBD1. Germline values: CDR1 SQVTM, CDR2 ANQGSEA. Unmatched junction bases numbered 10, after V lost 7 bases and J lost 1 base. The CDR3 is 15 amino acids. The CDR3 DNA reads TGCAGCGCTAAGGATAGGACAGGGGAGAACACTGAAGCTTTCTTT. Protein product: CSAKDRTGENTEAFF.

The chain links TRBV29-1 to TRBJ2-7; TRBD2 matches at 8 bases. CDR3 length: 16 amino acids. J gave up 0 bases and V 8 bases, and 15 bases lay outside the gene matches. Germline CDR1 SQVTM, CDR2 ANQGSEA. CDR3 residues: CSSRLWREAHSYEQYF. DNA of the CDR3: TGCAGCTCGCGACTTTGGCGGGAGGCCCACTCCTACGAGCAGTACTTC.

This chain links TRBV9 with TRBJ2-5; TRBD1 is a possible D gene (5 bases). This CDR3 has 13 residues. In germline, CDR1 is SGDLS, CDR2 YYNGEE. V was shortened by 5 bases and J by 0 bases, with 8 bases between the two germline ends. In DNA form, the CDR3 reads TGTGCCAGCAGTCGACAGCACCAAGAGACCCAGTACTTC. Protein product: CASSRQHQETQYF.

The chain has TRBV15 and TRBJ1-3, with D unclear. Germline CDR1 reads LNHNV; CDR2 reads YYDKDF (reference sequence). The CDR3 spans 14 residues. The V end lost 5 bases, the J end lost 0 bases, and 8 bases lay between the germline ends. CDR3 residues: CATSGRSSGNTIYF. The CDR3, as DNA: TGTGCCACCAGCGGCAGGAGCTCTGGAAACACCATATATTTT. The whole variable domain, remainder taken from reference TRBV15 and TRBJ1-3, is DAMVIQNPRYQVTQFGKPVTLSCSQTLNHNVMYWYQQKSSQAPKLLFHYYDKDFNNEADTPDNFQSRRPNTSFCFLDIRSPGLGDTAMYLCATSGRSSGNTIYFGEGSWLTVV.

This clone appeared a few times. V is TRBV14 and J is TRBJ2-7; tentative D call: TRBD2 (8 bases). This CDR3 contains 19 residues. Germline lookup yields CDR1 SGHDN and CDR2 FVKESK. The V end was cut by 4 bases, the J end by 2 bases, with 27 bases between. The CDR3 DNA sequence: TGTGCCAGCAGCCCCCGAGGCAGGGGGAGGATTAGCGGGGCCTACGAGCAGTACTTC. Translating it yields CASSPRGRGRISGAYEQYF.

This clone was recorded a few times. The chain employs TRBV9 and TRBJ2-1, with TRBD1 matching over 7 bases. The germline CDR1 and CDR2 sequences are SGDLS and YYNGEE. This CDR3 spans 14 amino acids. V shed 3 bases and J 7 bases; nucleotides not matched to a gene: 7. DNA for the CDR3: TGTGCCAGCAGCGCGACAAGGGGGCAGAATGAGCAGTTCTTC. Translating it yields CASSATRGQNEQFF.

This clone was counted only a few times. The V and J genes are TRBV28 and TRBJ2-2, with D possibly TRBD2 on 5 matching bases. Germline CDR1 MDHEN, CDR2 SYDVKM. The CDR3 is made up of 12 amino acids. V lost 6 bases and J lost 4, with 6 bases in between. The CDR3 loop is CASSAGTGELFF. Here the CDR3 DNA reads TGTGCCAGCAGCGCGGGCACCGGGGAGCTGTTTTTT.

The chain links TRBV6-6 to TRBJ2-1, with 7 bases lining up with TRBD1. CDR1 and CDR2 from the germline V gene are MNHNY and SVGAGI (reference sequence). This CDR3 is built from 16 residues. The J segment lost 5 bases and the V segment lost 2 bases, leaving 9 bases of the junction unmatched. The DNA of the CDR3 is TGTGCCAGCAGTTACCCCAAGGGGGCCGCCGACAATGAGCAGTTCTTC. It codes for CASSYPKGAADNEQFF.

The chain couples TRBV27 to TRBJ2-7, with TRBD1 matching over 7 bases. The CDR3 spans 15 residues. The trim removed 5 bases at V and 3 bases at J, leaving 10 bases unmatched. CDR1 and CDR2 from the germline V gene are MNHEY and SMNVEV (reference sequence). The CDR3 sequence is CASSRQGIAHYEQYF. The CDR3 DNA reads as TGTGCCAGCAGTCGACAGGGAATCGCCCACTACGAGCAGTACTTC.